The present entry profiles one T cell receptor beta chain with its context. The antigen remains unidentified. This record comes from a study of cytomegalovirus exposure and HLA in healthy donors. Trimming cost V 2 bases and J 4 bases, with 12 bases left between them. Germline V gene lookup returns CDR1 SGHNT and CDR2 YYREEE (reference sequence). The CDR3 totals 15 residues. The PCR had 60 Vbeta and 13 Jbeta primers. The table came from immunoSEQ multiplex PCR; TCRdb's copy has only in-frame clones and leaves some out. In the table there are 140,000 or so clones, about 80% of which are singletons. Study-level findings and limits: TCR association rates varied by HLA locus in a later analysis, with DRB1 highest and HLA-C lowest. Further analysis was carried out later, and it showed several of the most significant clusters appearing linked to common viral pathogens. An analysis done earlier found most TCR beta V segments productive about 90% or about 30% of the time.

Sequencing was done on a sample of PBMCs. V usage is TRBV5-4 and J usage is TRBJ2-2, with D possibly matching TRBD1 (6 bases). The TCR comes from a woman younger than 35 in good health and CMV-seropositive. As DNA, the CDR3 is TGTGCCAGCAGCTTACAGGGTTCGGGCACCGGGGAGCTGTTTTTT. Translation: CASSLQGSGTGELFF.